What follows are 3 T cell receptor beta chains derived from one specimen sequenced in a study of blood T cell repertoires in COVID-19. Libraries were prepared by immunoSEQ multiplex PCR; TCRdb keeps only in-frame clonotypes and omits some of them. The table shows about 270,000 clones, with about 87% occurring only once. The sequencing input was PBMCs or T cells enriched from blood (not recorded which). The origin of the receptors is a woman aged 50 to 60 who had recovered from COVID-19.

V is TRBV3-1 (or the pseudogene TRBV3-2) and J is TRBJ2-5, with 10 positions matching TRBD1. The CDR3 is 15 residues long. With V trimmed by 4 bases and J by 2 bases, 4 bases remained unmatched. The germline V gene has CDR1 LGHDT and CDR2 YNNKEL (reference sequence). The CDR3 reads CASSPGDRGQETQYF. CDR3 nucleotides: TGTGCCAGCAGCCCCGGGGACAGGGGACAAGAGACCCAGTACTTC.

This chain uses TRBV30 with TRBJ1-2; D is unresolved. The V gene's germline CDR1 is GTSNPN and CDR2 SVGIG (reference sequence). V was clipped by 3 bases and J by 0 bases, with 8 bases between them. This CDR3 is 13 amino acids long. Here the CDR3 reads CAWRRAANYGYTF. Here the CDR3 DNA reads TGTGCCTGGAGAAGAGCGGCTAACTATGGCTACACCTTC.

This clone has only one observation. The chain has TRBV7-2 and TRBJ2-4, with D possibly being TRBD1 (6 bases). Germline CDR1 SGHTA, CDR2 FQGNSA. This CDR3 has 18 residues. V was clipped by 5 bases and J by 1 base, with 21 bases between them. The CDR3 sequence: CASSPLYVGGLAKNIQYF. CDR3 nucleotide sequence: TGTGCCAGCAGCCCCCTTTATGTAGGGGGATTGGCCAAAAACATTCAGTACTTC.